Shown below are 15 T cell receptor beta chains from a single sample sequenced in a study of cytotoxic CD8 clonotypes in ibrutinib-treated CLL. Clones were read by immunoSEQ multiplex PCR, and TCRdb kept only the in-frame ones, dropping some. Here the sample spans around 150,000 clones, more than 70% being singletons. The sequencing here drew on PBMCs, taken at disease progression, from a patient treated with ibrutinib. These receptors all stem from a human donor with chronic lymphocytic leukemia.

V and J are TRBV18 and TRBJ2-6; D gene unclear. CDR3 length equals 14 residues. Looked up from germline, CDR1 is KGHSH and CDR2 is LQKENI. V was trimmed by 6 bases and J by 1 base, leaving 7 bases between them. The CDR3 sequence is CASSLTSGANVLTF. Written as DNA, the CDR3 is TGTGCCAGCTCCTTAACATCTGGGGCCAACGTCCTGACTTTC.

V is TRBV18 and J is TRBJ2-7; D perhaps matches TRBD2 (6 bases). Germline CDR1 KGHSH, CDR2 LQKENI. The V end lost 3 bases, the J end lost 2 bases, and 11 bases lay between the germline ends. The CDR3 has 14 amino acids. As DNA, the CDR3 is TGTGCCAGCTCACCCTACGGGGGAGCCTACGAGCAGTACTTC. Protein: CASSPYGGAYEQYF.

The V and J genes are TRBV5-1 and TRBJ2-2; 9 bases line up with TRBD2. The V gene's germline CDR1 is SGHRS and CDR2 YFSETQ. The CDR3 length is 15 residues. The V and J ends lost 4 bases and 3 bases, in that order; junction bases with no gene match: 4. CDR3 region: CASSALAGDTGELFF. CDR3 DNA: TGCGCCAGCAGCGCCTTAGCGGGGGACACCGGGGAGCTGTTTTTT. Combining the CDR3 with reference TRBV5-1 and TRBJ2-2 gives the whole variable domain KAGVTQTPRYLIKTRGQQVTLSCSPISGHRSVSWYQQTPGQGLQFLFEYFSETQRNKGNFPGRFSGRQFSNSRSEMNVSTLELGDSALYLCASSALAGDTGELFFGEGSRLTVL.

This clone has only one observation. The chain employs TRBV28 and TRBJ2-2; 9 bases align to TRBD2. Germline lookup yields CDR1 MDHEN and CDR2 SYDVKM. The CDR3 spans 14 residues. Trimming removed 10 bases from V and 2 bases from J; junction bases left unmatched: 5. The CDR3 loop reads CATRLAANTGELFF. CDR3 DNA: TGTGCCACAAGACTAGCGGCCAACACCGGGGAGCTGTTTTTT.

The chain links TRBV7-9 to TRBJ2-7, with D unclear. Germline V gene lookup returns CDR1 SEHNR and CDR2 FQNEAQ (reference sequence). The V and J ends lost 0 bases and 0 bases respectively, with 3 bases between them. The CDR3 sequence is 13 residues long. The chain's CDR3 is CASSLASSYEQYF. CDR3 DNA sequence: TGTGCCAGCAGCTTAGCAAGCTCCTACGAGCAGTACTTC.

V gene TRBV30 combines with J gene TRBJ2-1; maybe TRBD1 (6 bases). V was trimmed by 2 bases and J by 8 bases, leaving 10 bases between them. Germline values: CDR1 GTSNPN, CDR2 SVGIG (reference sequence). CDR3 length: 12 amino acids. The CDR3 loop reads CAWSLGGDEQFF. The CDR3 DNA sequence: TGTGCCTGGAGTCTTGGGGGCGATGAGCAGTTCTTC.

This sequence joins TRBV10-3 and TRBJ1-1; unclear D gene. CDR1 and CDR2 from the germline V gene are ENHRY and SYGVKD. The CDR3 spans 13 residues. V lost 3 bases and J 1 base, leaving 6 bases between the germline ends. CDR3 residues: CAISETENTEAFF. CDR3 nucleotide sequence: TGTGCCATCAGTGAAACTGAGAACACTGAAGCTTTCTTT.

This clone has just a few counts. The chain links TRBV7-9 to TRBJ1-3; 10 nucleotides line up with TRBD1. Trimming cost V 6 bases and J 4 bases; bases outside gene matches: 6. This CDR3 is 15 amino acids long. CDR1 is SEHNR and CDR2 is FQNEAQ in the germline V gene (reference sequence). The CDR3 sequence is CASRGQGSPGNTIYF. The CDR3 nucleotides are TGTGCCAGCAGGGGACAGGGGTCCCCCGGAAACACCATATATTTT. The full variable domain, its missing parts supplied by reference TRBV7-9 and TRBJ1-3, is DTGVSQNPRHKITKRGQNVTFRCDPISEHNRLYWYRQTLGQGPEFLTYFQNEAQLEKSRLLSDRFSAERPKGSFSTLEIQRTEQGDSAMYLCASRGQGSPGNTIYFGEGSWLTVV.

This chain uses TRBV5-1 with TRBJ1-1; perhaps TRBD1 as D (5 bases). The CDR3 totals 15 residues. Trimming pared 4 bases from V and 1 base from J, leaving 14 bases between. Germline assignment: CDR1 SGHRS and CDR2 YFSETQ. DNA of the CDR3: TGCGCCAGCAGCCCCTCCGGAGACAGGAACACTGAAGCTTTCTTT. Its translation: CASSPSGDRNTEAFF.

The V call is TRBV9, the J call TRBJ2-1; D might be TRBD2 (6 bases). CDR1 is SGDLS, CDR2 YYNGEE, per germline. V gave up 3 bases and J gave up 1 base, with 8 bases separating them. The CDR3 runs to 14 residues. CDR3: CASSGSGSYNEQFF. The CDR3 DNA follows: TGTGCCAGCAGCGGTAGCGGTTCCTACAATGAGCAGTTCTTC. The variable domain in full, with the rest retrieved from reference TRBV9 and TRBJ2-1, is DSGVTQTPKHLITATGQRVTLRCSPRSGDLSVYWYQQSLDQGLQFLIQYYNGEERAKGNILERFSAQQFPDLHSELNLSSLELGDSALYFCASSGSGSYNEQFFGPGTRLTVL.

The chain is built from TRBV4-3 and TRBJ2-1; the D is unclear. CDR1 and CDR2 from the germline V gene are LGHNA and YSLEER. There are 16 residues in the CDR3. V dropped 0 bases and J dropped 0 bases, with 9 bases sitting between them. The CDR3: CASSQDDLSSYNEQFF. The CDR3 DNA sequence: TGCGCCAGCAGCCAAGATGATCTTAGCTCCTACAATGAGCAGTTCTTC.

The rearrangement uses TRBV19 and TRBJ1-4, with unresolved D. V lost 7 bases and J lost 0, with 9 bases in between. This CDR3 region has 14 residues. Germline V gene data show CDR1 as LNHDA and CDR2 as SQIVND (reference sequence). CDR3: CASIGYTTNEKLFF. CDR3 coding DNA: TGTGCCAGTATAGGGTATACAACTAATGAAAAACTGTTTTTT.

The chain joins TRBV30 to TRBJ1-1; D might be TRBD1 (5 bases). Germline CDR1 reads GTSNPN; CDR2 reads SVGIG (reference sequence). The CDR3 is 14 residues long. Trimming removed 1 base from V and 0 bases from J, with 9 bases in between. CDR3 in amino acids: CAWSDRRMNTEAFF. The CDR3 DNA sequence: TGTGCCTGGAGTGACAGGAGAATGAACACTGAAGCTTTCTTT.

The rearrangement links TRBV6-6 to TRBJ2-1; the match to TRBD2 covers 7 bases. The V segment lost 4 bases and the J segment 0 bases; nucleotides outside the gene matches: 6. This CDR3 has 16 residues. Germline V gives CDR1 MNHNY, CDR2 SVGAGI (reference sequence). CDR3 nucleotide sequence: TGTGCCAGCAGTTGGGGGGAGGGAAGCTCCTACAATGAGCAGTTCTTC. Its protein is CASSWGEGSSYNEQFF.

The rearrangement uses TRBV19 and TRBJ2-2, with D possibly matching TRBD1 (5 bases). CDR3 size: 14 residues. V was cut by 5 bases and J by 3 bases, with 10 bases left in between. Germline V CDR1 and CDR2: LNHDA, SQIVND (reference sequence). CDR3 nucleotide sequence: TGTGCCAGTAGTTATGACAGACACACCGGGGAGCTGTTTTTT. Translating it yields CASSYDRHTGELFF. Drawing the rest from reference TRBV19 and TRBJ2-2, the complete variable domain is DGGITQSPKYLFRKEGQNVTLSCEQNLNHDAMYWYRQDPGQGLRLIYYSQIVNDFQKGDIAEGYSVSREKKESFPLTVTSAQKNPTAFYLCASSYDRHTGELFFGEGSRLTVL.